The clone carrying this T cell receptor beta chain was detected many times. How the authors handled the data: Estimation of nucleated cell counts relied on the amplification of reference gene primers. Method: immunoSEQ multiplex PCR; TCRdb's copy keeps in-frame clones and lacks some. V and J calls and clone size are those listed in that table; D and trimming were worked out from the DNA. The data hold 110,000 or so clones, with 85% to 90% observed a single time. This sample is drawn from a study of blood T cell repertoires in COVID-19. Germline trimming cut 4 bases from V and 2 bases from J; bases unmatched to any gene: 6. This CDR3 region has 15 residues. The germline gives CDR1 SGHVS, CDR2 FNYEAQ.

Specimen: peripheral blood. The rearrangement uses TRBV7-6 and TRBJ2-7, with 9 bases matching TRBD1. The receptor was isolated from a man in his fifties or sixties with acute or convalescent COVID-19. The CDR3 loop reads CASSSQGQGTYEQYF. For the CDR3, the DNA is TGTGCCAGCAGCTCCCAGGGACAGGGTACCTACGAGCAGTACTTC. The whole variable domain, filled in from reference TRBV7-6 and TRBJ2-7, reads GAGVSQSPRYKVTKRGQDVALRCDPISGHVSLYWYRQALGQGPEFLTYFNYEAQQDKSGLPNDRFSAERPEGSISTLTIQRTEQRDSAMYRCASSSQGQGTYEQYFGPGTRLTVT.